Each of the 28 T cell receptor beta chains below was sequenced from the same sample in a study of T cells expressing NK-cell markers. TCRdb reanalyzed the 5' RACE reads and collapses them to one entry per CDR3 protein, without DNA. Its table records approximately 550,000 distinct CDR3 sequences. Source material: blood T cells: a sorted CD56 or NKG2C T cell subset, CD4+ or CD8+ T cells, or bulk PBMC T cells (not recorded which). The receptors derive from a man between 18 and 29 years old in good health.

The chain combines TRBV7-2 with TRBJ2-5. The CDR3 spans 12 residues. Germline CDR1 reads SGHTA; CDR2 reads FQGNSA. CDR3: CASSLDYETQYF.

The chain is built from TRBV3-1 and TRBJ2-1; TCRdb names TRBD1, which stays unverified in the absence of DNA. CDR3 length: 19 residues. Germline V gene lookup returns CDR1 LGHDT and CDR2 YNNKEL (reference sequence). This CDR3 reads CASSPWWAGDGGTYNEQFF.

The chain has TRBV12-3 or TRBV12-4 and TRBJ1-2. The CDR3 consists of 13 residues. CDR3 residues: CASDSPGREGYTF.

The chain carries TRBV3-1 and TRBJ2-4; TCRdb names TRBD1, which stays unverified in the absence of DNA. The CDR3 consists of 19 residues. Germline V gene data show CDR1 as LGHDT and CDR2 as YNNKEL (reference sequence). CDR3 residues: CASSQERTGLFLAKNIQYF.

CDR3 in amino acids: CASSVEGGVGEQYF. The J gene is TRBJ2-7, the V gene TRBV9. The V gene's germline CDR1 is SGDLS and CDR2 YYNGEE. There are 14 residues in the CDR3.

The V call is TRBV18, the J call TRBJ2-1. The CDR3 sequence is 14 residues long. Per the germline V gene, CDR1 is KGHSH and CDR2 is LQKENI. This CDR3 reads CASSPDRSYNEQFF. The full variable domain, in which reference TRBV18 and TRBJ2-1 provide the parts outside the CDR3, is NAGVMQNPRHLVRRRGQEARLRCSPMKGHSHVYWYRQLPEEGLKFMVYLQKENIIDESGMPKERFSAEFPKEGPSILRIQQVVRGDSAAYFCASSPDRSYNEQFFGPGTRLTVL.

This rearrangement joins TRBV5-1 to TRBJ2-1. The V gene's germline CDR1 is SGHRS and CDR2 YFSETQ. The CDR3 loop spans 15 amino acids. CDR3 region: CASSWDRVSSDEQFF.

This chain joins TRBV10-3 and TRBJ2-3. The CDR3 sequence is 14 residues long. Germline V gives CDR1 ENHRY, CDR2 SYGVKD. CDR3 protein: CAISGIWGTDTQYF.

The chain couples TRBV4-1 to TRBJ1-1. The CDR3 covers 16 residues. Germline values: CDR1 MGHRA, CDR2 YSYEKL. The CDR3: CASSQEGLPAGTEAFF.

This sequence joins TRBV12-3 or TRBV12-4 and TRBJ2-3; without DNA, the TCRdb call of TRBD2 cannot be checked. This CDR3 spans 16 amino acids. CDR3 residues: CASSSPRETQLDTQYF.

The CDR3 sequence is CSASTPDGLWTQYF. J is TRBJ2-5 and V is TRBV20-1; as DNA is missing, the TRBD2 call by TCRdb cannot be tested. CDR1 is DFQATT and CDR2 is SNEGSKA in the germline V gene (reference sequence). This CDR3 is built from 14 residues.

The CDR3: CSAPLRGFSGNTIYF. The chain couples TRBV20-1 to TRBJ1-3; TCRdb designates TRBD1, a call that cannot be tested without DNA. The V gene's germline CDR1 is DFQATT and CDR2 SNEGSKA (reference sequence). The CDR3 length is 15 residues.

J is TRBJ1-1 and V is TRBV20-1; TCRdb picks TRBD1, but there is no DNA to check that call. Germline CDR1 and CDR2: DFQATT and SNEGSKA (reference sequence). The CDR3 has 13 residues. The chain's CDR3 is CSANRGVKTEAFF.

This chain uses TRBV28 with TRBJ2-7; TCRdb picks TRBD1, but there is no DNA to check that call. This CDR3 spans 15 amino acids. Looked up from germline, CDR1 is MDHEN and CDR2 is SYDVKM. This chain's CDR3 is CASSSPGQGVYEQYF.

The gene calls are TRBV2 and TRBJ1-2; the TCRdb D gene call, TRBD1, has no DNA to confirm it. Germline CDR1 and CDR2: SNHLY and FYNNEI. This CDR3 has 15 amino acids. The chain's CDR3 is CASSEARAGNYGYTF. The whole variable domain, remainder taken from reference TRBV2 and TRBJ1-2, is EPEVTQTPSHQVTQMGQEVILRCVPISNHLYFYWYRQILGQKVEFLVSFYNNEISEKSEIFDDQFSVERPDGSNFTLKIRSTKLEDSAMYFCASSEARAGNYGYTFGSGTRLTVV.

The chain links TRBV5-5 to TRBJ2-1. The CDR3 has 18 residues. CDR1 and CDR2 from the germline V gene are SGHKS and YYEKEE (reference sequence). The chain's CDR3 is CASSLGDIGLSSYNEQFF.

The rearrangement links TRBV7-8 to TRBJ2-7; checking the TCRdb D call of TRBD2 is not possible without DNA. The germline CDR1 and CDR2 sequences are SGHVS and FQNEAQ. The CDR3 is made up of 15 amino acids. CDR3 region: CASTGGLAGVYEQYF.

This chain connects TRBV10-3 to TRBJ2-6. The length of the CDR3 is 16 residues. Germline V CDR1 and CDR2: ENHRY, SYGVKD. CDR3 residues: CAISDPGSSGANVLTF.

This rearrangement joins TRBV25-1 to TRBJ2-7; the TRBD1 assignment by TCRdb is unverifiable without DNA. This CDR3 spans 16 amino acids. Germline-derived CDR1 and CDR2 are MGHDK and SYGVNS. This CDR3 is CASSEFGSTGTYEQYF.

This rearrangement joins TRBV4-2 to TRBJ1-4. The CDR3 length is 14 residues. Germline V lookup: CDR1 LGHNA, CDR2 YNFKEQ. CDR3 sequence reads: CASSQDTVGEKLFF.

The chain couples TRBV4-3 to TRBJ2-3. The CDR3 length is 17 residues. CDR1 LGHNA and CDR2 YSLEER come from the germline V gene. The CDR3 here is CASSQDQVGVSTDTQYF.

The chain carries TRBV28 and TRBJ1-2; TCRdb selects TRBD1, and the lack of DNA leaves this call unchecked. The CDR3 spans 13 residues. In germline, CDR1 is MDHEN, CDR2 SYDVKM. The CDR3 spells CASSFVGDYGYTF.

The chain joins TRBV12-3 or TRBV12-4 to TRBJ1-2; the TCRdb call, TRBD1, lacks DNA for checking. The CDR3 covers 13 residues. CDR3 residues: CASSSPGSPGYTF.

The gene calls are TRBV6-2 or TRBV6-3 and TRBJ1-5; checking the TCRdb D call of TRBD1 is not possible without DNA. The CDR3 spans 15 residues. Germline CDR1 MNHEY, CDR2 SVGEGT. CDR3 sequence: CASSPGQGANQPQHF.

The chain recombines TRBV24-1 with TRBJ2-5; TCRdb indicates TRBD1, and absent DNA this call remains unverified. Looked up from germline, CDR1 is KGHDR and CDR2 is SFDVKD. This CDR3 has 16 residues. The CDR3 loop is CATSDPTGGKRETQYF.

This sequence joins TRBV29-1 and TRBJ2-1; TCRdb's D call, TRBD1, is unchecked because there is no DNA. Germline CDR1 reads SQVTM; CDR2 reads ANQGSEA. The CDR3 totals 13 residues. Here the CDR3 reads CSALGLPRDEQFF.

The chain uses TRBV7-9 and TRBJ1-5; without DNA, the TCRdb call of TRBD1 cannot be checked. CDR1 SEHNR and CDR2 FQNEAQ come from the germline V gene (reference sequence). This CDR3 contains 16 residues. The CDR3 spells CASSFGTGAVGQPQHF.

The V call is TRBV24-1, the J call TRBJ2-7; TCRdb selects TRBD2, and the lack of DNA leaves this call unchecked. The length of the CDR3 is 14 residues. CDR1 and CDR2 from the germline V gene are KGHDR and SFDVKD. CDR3: CATASSRSLYEQYF.